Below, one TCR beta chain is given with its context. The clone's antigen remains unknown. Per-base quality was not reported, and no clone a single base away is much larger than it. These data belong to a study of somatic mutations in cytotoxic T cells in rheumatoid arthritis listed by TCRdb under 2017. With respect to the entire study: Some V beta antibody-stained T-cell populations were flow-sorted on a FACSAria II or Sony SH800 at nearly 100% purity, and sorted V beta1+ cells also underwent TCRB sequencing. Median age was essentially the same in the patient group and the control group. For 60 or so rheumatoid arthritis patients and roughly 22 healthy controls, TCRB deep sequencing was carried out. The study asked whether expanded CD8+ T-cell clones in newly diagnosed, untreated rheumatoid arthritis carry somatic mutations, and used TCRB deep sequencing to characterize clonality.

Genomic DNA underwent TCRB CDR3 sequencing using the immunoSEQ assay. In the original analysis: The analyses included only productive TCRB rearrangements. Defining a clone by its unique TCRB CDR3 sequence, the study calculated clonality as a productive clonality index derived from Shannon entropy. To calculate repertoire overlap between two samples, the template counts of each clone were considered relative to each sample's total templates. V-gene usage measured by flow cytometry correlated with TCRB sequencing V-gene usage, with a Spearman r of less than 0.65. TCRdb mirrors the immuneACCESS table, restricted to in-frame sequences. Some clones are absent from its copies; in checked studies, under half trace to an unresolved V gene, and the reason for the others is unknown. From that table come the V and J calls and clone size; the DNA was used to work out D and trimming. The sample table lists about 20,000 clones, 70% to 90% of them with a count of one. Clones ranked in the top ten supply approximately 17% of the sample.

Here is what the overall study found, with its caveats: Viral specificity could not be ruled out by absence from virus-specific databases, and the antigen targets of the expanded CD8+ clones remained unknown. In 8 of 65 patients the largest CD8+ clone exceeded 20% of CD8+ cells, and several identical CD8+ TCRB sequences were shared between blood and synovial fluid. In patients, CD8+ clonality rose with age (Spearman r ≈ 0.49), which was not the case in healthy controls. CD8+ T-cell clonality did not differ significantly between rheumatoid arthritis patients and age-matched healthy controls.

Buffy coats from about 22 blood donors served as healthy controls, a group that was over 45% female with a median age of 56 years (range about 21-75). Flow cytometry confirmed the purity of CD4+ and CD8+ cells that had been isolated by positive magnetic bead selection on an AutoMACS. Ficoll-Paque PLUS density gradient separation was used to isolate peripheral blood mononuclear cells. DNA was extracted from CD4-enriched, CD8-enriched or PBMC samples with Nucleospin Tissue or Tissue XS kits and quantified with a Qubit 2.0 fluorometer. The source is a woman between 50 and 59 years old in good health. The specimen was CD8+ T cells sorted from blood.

The nucleotide sequence is TGTGCCAGCACCGGGGCGGGGACTAGCGGGGGTTTAGCAGATACGCAGTATTTT. Translation gives CASTGAGTSGGLADTQYF. The V and J segments used are TRBV5-5 and TRBJ2-3, and 14 junction bases match TRBD2. CDR3 length: 18 amino acids, cysteine to phenylalanine. Of all the DNA, just the CDR3 is kept, 54 bases in frame from base 1. Trimming takes 6 bases off V and 4 bases off J; junction bases not matched to a gene: 13. CDR1 and CDR2 were assigned from the germline V gene (reference sequence) as SGHKS and YYEKEE.